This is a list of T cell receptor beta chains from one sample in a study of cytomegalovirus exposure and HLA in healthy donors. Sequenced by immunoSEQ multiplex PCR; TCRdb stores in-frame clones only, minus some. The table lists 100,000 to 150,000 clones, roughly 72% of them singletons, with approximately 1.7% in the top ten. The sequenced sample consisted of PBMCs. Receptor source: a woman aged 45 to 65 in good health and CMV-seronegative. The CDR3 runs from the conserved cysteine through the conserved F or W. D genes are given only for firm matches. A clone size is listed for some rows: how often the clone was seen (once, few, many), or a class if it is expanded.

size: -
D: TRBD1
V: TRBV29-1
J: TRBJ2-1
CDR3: CSIRQGSSYNEQFF
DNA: TGCAGCATAAGACAGGGGAGCTCCTACAATGAGCAGTTCTTC

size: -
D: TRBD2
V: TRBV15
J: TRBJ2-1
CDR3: CATSRGGREYNEQFF
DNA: TGTGCCACCAGCAGAGGAGGGAGGGAGTACAATGAGCAGTTCTTC

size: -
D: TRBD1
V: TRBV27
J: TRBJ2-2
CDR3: CASRDRGTGELFF
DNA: TGTGCCAGCAGGGACAGGGGCACCGGGGAGCTGTTTTTT

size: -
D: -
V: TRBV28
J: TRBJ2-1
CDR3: CASSFRLRWTDKYNEQFF
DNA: TGTGCCAGCAGTTTCCGTCTTCGCTGGACAGACAAATACAATGAGCAGTTCTTC

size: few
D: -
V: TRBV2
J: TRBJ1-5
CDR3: CASNLGGVSNQPQHF
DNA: TGTGCCAGCAACCTAGGGGGGGTGAGCAATCAGCCCCAGCATTTT

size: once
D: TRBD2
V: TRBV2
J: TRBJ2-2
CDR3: CASSALAGVRVGELFF
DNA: TGTGCCAGCAGTGCCTTAGCGGGAGTTCGAGTCGGGGAGCTGTTTTTT

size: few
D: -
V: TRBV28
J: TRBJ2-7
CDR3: CASSSGYEQYF
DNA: TGTGCCAGCAGTTCAGGCTACGAGCAGTACTTC

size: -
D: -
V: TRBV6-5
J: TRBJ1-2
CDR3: CASRPDTYYGYTF
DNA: TGTGCCAGCAGGCCCGACACCTACTATGGCTACACCTTC

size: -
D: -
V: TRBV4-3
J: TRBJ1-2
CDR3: CASSQDQGLGYGYTF
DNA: TGCGCCAGCAGCCAAGATCAGGGGTTAGGGTATGGCTACACCTTC

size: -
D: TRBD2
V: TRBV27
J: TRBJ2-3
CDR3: CASSLALAGSDTQYF
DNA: TGTGCCAGCAGTTTAGCGCTAGCGGGATCAGATACGCAGTATTTT

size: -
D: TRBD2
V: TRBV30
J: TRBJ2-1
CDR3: CAWSGVGKSGRYNEQFF
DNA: TGTGCCTGGAGTGGAGTGGGGAAAAGCGGGAGGTACAATGAGCAGTTCTTC

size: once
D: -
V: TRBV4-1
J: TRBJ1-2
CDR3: CASSQDQGRFNYGYTF
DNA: TGCGCCAGCAGCCAAGATCAGGGCAGGTTTAACTATGGCTACACCTTC

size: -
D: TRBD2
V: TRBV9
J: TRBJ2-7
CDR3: CASSVRDYSYEQYF
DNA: TGTGCCAGCAGCGTAAGGGACTATTCGTACGAGCAGTACTTC

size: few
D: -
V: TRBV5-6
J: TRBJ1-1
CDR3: CASSSTGKMNTEAFF
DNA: TGTGCCAGCAGCTCCACAGGGAAAATGAACACTGAAGCTTTCTTT

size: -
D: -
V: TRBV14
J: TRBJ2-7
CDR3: CASSQVRGTEQYF
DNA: TGTGCCAGCAGCCAAGTAAGGGGGACCGAGCAGTACTTC

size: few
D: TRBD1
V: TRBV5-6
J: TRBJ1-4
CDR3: CASSPRWGTGNEKLFF
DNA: TGTGCCAGCAGCCCGCGGTGGGGGACAGGAAATGAAAAACTGTTTTTT

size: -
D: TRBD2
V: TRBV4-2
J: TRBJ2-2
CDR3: CASSQEPGTSGSLSDPNTGELFF
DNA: TGTGCCAGCAGCCAGGAGCCGGGGACTAGCGGGAGTCTAAGCGACCCGAACACCGGGGAGCTGTTTTTT

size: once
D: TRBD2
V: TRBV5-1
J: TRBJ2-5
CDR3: CASSRALAGGPGQETQYF
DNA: TGCGCCAGCAGCCGGGCCCTAGCGGGAGGGCCAGGGCAAGAGACCCAGTACTTC

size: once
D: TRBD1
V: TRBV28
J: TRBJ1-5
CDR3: CASSTGTQPQHF
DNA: TGTGCCAGTTCGACAGGGACCCAGCCCCAGCATTTT

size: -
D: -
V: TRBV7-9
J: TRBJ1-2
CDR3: CASIRVGGKTAGYTF
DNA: TGTGCCAGCATCCGAGTGGGGGGGAAAACCGCAGGCTACACCTTC

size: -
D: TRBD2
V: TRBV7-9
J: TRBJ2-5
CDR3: CASSLARLAGGVPQETQYF
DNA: TGTGCCAGCAGCTTAGCGCGACTAGCGGGAGGGGTCCCACAAGAGACCCAGTACTTC

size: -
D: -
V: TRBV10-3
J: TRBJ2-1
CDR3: CATSIGQGHNEQFF
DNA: TGTGCCACAAGCATAGGGCAGGGGCACAATGAGCAGTTCTTC

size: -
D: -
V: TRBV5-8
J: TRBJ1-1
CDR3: CASSPRGSMNTEAFF
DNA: TGTGCCAGCAGCCCTAGGGGGAGCATGAACACTGAAGCTTTCTTT

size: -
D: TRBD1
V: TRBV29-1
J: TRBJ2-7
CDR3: CSVIGRGYYEQYF
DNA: TGCAGCGTTATCGGCAGGGGGTACTACGAGCAGTACTTC

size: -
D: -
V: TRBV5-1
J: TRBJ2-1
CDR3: CASSLVPQGNNEQFF
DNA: TGCGCCAGCAGCTTGGTTCCCCAGGGTAATAATGAGCAGTTCTTC

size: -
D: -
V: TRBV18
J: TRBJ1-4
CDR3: CASSESSTNEKLFF
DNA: TGTGCCAGCTCAGAGTCCTCAACTAATGAAAAACTGTTTTTT

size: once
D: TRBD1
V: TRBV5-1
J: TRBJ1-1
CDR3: CASTLRTGGSQVTEAFF
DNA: TGCGCCAGCACCCTGCGGACAGGGGGAAGTCAGGTCACTGAAGCTTTCTTT

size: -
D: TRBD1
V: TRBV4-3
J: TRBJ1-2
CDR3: CASSQVDRANYGYTF
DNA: TGCGCCAGCAGCCAAGTGGACAGGGCAAACTATGGCTACACCTTC

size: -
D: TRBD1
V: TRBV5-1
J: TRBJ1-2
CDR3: CASSLGDSLRDGYTF
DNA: TGCGCCAGCAGCTTGGGGGACAGCCTAAGGGATGGCTACACCTTC